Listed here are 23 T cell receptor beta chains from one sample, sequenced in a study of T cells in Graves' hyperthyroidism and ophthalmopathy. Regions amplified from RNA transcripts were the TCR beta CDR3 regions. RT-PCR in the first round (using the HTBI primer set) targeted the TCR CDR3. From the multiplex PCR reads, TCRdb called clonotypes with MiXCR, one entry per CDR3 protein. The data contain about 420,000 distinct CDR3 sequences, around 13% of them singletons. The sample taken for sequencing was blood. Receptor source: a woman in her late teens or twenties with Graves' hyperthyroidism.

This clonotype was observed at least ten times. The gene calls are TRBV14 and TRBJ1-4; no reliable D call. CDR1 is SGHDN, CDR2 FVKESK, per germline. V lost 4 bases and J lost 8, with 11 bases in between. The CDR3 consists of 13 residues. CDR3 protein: CASSLPKWEKLFF. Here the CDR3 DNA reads TGTGCCAGCAGCCTCCCGAAGTGGGAAAAACTGTTTTTT. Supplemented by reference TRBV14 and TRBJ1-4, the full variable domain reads EAGVTQFPSHSVIEKGQTVTLRCDPISGHDNLYWYRRVMGKEIKFLLHFVKESKQDESGMPNNRFLAERTGGTYSTLKVQPAELEDSGVYFCASSLPKWEKLFFGSGTQLSVL.

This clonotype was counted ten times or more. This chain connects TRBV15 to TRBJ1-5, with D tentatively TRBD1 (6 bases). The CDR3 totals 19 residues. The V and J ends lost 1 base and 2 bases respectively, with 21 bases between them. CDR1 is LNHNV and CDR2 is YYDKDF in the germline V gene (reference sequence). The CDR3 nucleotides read TGTGCCACCAGCAGAGCTACGATCCCGGGGGGGCAGGGCAATCAGCCCCAGCATTTT. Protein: CATSRATIPGGQGNQPQHF.

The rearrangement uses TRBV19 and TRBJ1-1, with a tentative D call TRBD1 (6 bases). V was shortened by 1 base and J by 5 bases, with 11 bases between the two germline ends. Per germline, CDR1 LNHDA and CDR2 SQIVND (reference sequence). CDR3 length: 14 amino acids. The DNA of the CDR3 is TGTGCCAGTAGTATAGTAGGGGGGCTGACTGAAGCTTTCTTT. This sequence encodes CASSIVGGLTEAFF.

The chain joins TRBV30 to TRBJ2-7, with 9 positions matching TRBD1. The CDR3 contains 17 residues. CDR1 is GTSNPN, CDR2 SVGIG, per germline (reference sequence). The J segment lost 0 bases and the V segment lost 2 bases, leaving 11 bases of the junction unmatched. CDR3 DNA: TGTGCCTGGAGTTACCCGGGACAGGGATTATTCTCCTACGAGCAGTACTTC. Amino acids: CAWSYPGQGLFSYEQYF. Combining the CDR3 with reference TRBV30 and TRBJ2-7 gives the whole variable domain SQTIHQWPATLVQPVGSPLSLECTVEGTSNPNLYWYRQAAGRGLQLLFYSVGIGQISSEVPQNLSASRPQDRQFILSSKKLLLSDSGFYLCAWSYPGQGLFSYEQYFGPGTRLTVT.

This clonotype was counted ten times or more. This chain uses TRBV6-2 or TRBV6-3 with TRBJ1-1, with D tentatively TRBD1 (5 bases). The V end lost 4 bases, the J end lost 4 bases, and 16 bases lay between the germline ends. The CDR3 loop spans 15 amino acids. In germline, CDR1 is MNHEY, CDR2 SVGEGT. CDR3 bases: TGTGCCAGCAGTTTGCGGGGCAGAGCCCTCACTGAAGCTTTCTTT. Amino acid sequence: CASSLRGRALTEAFF.

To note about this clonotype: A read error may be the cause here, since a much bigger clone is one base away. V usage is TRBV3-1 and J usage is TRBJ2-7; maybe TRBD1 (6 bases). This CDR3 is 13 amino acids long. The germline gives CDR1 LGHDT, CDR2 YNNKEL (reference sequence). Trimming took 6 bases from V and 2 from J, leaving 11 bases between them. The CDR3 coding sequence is TGTGCCAGCAGGAGCCGGGACACCTACGAGCAGTACTTC. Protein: CASRSRDTYEQYF.

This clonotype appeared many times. The DNA for the CDR3 is TGTGCCAGCAGCCCAGGTTGGGTGAAGAACACTGAAGCTTTCTTT. Its translation is CASSPGWVKNTEAFF. The V call is TRBV3-1, the J call TRBJ1-1; D is ambiguous. The germline V gene encodes CDR1 LGHDT and CDR2 YNNKEL (reference sequence). Deletions cut 4 bases from V and 1 base from J, with 13 bases between. CDR3 length: 15 residues.

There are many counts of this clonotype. CDR3 protein: CASSVSSGYNEQFF. Written as DNA, the CDR3 is TGTGCCAGCAGTGTGTCTAGCGGGTACAATGAGCAGTTCTTC. The chain combines TRBV27 with TRBJ2-1; 8 bases align to TRBD2. The V gene end was trimmed by 5 bases and the J gene end by 4 bases; junction bases not matched to a gene: 4. This CDR3 region has 14 residues. Germline CDR1 is MNHEY and CDR2 is SMNVEV (reference sequence).

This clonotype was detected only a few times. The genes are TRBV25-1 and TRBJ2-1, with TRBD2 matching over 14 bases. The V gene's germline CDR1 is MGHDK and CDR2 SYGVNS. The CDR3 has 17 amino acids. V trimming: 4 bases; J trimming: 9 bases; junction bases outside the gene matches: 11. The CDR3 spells CASSAEGLAGDSAEQFF. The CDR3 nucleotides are TGTGCCAGCAGTGCAGAGGGACTAGCGGGAGATAGTGCTGAGCAGTTCTTC.

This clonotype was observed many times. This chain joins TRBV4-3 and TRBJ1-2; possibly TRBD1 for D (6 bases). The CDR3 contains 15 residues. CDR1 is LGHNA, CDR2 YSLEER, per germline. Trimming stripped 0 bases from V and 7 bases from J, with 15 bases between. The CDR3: CASSQDEQGPSGYTF. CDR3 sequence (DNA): TGCGCCAGCAGCCAAGATGAGCAGGGGCCTAGTGGCTACACCTTC.

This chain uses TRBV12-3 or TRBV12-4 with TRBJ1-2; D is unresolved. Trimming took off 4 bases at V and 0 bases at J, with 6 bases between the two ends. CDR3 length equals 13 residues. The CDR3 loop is CASSSTTNYGYTF. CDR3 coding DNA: TGTGCCAGCAGTTCCACCACTAACTATGGCTACACCTTC.

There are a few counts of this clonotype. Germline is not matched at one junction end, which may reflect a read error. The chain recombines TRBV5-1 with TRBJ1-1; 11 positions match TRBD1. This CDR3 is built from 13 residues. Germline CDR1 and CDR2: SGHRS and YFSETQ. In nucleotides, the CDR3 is TGTGCCAGCAGCTTGCCGGACAGGGGGCCTGCTTTCTTT. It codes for CASSLPDRGPAFF.

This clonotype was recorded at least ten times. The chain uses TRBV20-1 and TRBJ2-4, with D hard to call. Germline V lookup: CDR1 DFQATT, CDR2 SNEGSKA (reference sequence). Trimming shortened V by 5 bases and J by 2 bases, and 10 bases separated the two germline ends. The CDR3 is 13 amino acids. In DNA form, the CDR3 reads TGCAGTGCTTATGGAACTTCCAAAAACATTCAGTACTTC. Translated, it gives CSAYGTSKNIQYF.

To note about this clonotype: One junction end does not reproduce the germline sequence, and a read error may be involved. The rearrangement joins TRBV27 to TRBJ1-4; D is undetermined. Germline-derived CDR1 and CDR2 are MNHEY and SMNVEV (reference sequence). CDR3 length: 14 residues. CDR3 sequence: CASSLSSGNGKLFF. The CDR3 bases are TGTGCCAGCAGTTTATCATCCGGGAATGGAAAACTGTTTTTT.

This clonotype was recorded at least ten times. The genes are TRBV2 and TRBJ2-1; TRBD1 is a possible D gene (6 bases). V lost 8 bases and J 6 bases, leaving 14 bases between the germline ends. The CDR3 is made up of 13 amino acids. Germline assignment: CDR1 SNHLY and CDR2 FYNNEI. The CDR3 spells CASLGTMGNEQFF. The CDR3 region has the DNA TGTGCCAGCCTGGGGACAATGGGCAATGAGCAGTTCTTC.

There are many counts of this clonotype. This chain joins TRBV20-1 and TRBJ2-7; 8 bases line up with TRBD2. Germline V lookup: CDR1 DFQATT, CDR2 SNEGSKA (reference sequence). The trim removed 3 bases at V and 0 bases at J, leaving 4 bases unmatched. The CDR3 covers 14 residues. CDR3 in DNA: TGCAGTGCTAGCGAACTAGCGGACTCCTACGAGCAGTACTTC. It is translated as CSASELADSYEQYF.

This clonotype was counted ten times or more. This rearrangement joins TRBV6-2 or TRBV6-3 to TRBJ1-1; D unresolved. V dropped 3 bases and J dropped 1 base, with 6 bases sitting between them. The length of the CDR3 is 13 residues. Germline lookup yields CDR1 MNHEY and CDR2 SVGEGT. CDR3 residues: CASSYQENTEAFF. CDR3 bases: TGTGCCAGCAGTTATCAGGAGAACACTGAAGCTTTCTTT.

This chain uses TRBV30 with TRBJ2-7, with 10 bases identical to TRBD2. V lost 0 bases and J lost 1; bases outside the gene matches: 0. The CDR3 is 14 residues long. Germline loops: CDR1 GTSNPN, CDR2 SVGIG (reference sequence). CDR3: CAWSVLAGSYEQYF. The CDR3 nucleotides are TGTGCCTGGAGTGTACTAGCGGGATCCTACGAGCAGTACTTC.

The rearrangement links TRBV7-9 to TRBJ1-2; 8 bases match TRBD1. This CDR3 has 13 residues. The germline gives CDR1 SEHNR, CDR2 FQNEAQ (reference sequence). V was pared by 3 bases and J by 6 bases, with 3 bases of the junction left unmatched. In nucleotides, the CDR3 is TGTGCCAGCAGCTTCAGGGGGCGGGATGGCTACACCTTC. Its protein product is CASSFRGRDGYTF. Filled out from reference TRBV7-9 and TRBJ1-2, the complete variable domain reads DTGVSQNPRHKITKRGQNVTFRCDPISEHNRLYWYRQTLGQGPEFLTYFQNEAQLEKSRLLSDRFSAERPKGSFSTLEIQRTEQGDSAMYLCASSFRGRDGYTFGSGTRLTVV.

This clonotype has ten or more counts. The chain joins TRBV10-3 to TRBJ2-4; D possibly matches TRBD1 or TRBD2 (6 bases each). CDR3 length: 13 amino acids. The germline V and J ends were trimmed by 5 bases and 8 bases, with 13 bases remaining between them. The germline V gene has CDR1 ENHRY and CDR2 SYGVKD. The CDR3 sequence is CAISSSEGDIQYF. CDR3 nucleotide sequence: TGTGCCATCAGTTCTAGCGAGGGGGACATTCAGTACTTC.

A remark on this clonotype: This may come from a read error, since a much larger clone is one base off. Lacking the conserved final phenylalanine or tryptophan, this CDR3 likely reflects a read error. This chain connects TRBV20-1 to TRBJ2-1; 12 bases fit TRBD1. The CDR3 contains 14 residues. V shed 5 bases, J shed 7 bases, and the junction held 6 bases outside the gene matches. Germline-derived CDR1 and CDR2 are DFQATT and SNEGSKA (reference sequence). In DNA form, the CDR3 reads TGCAGTGCTGGGGGACAGGGGGCGTTGAATGAGCAGTTCTAC. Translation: CSAGGQGALNEQFY.

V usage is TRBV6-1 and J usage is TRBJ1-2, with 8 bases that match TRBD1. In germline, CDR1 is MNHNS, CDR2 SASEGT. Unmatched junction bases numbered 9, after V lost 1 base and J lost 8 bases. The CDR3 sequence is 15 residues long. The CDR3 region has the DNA TGTGCCAGCAGTGAAGTGGCAGGGGGCTCGGGAGGCTACACCTTC. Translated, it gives CASSEVAGGSGGYTF.

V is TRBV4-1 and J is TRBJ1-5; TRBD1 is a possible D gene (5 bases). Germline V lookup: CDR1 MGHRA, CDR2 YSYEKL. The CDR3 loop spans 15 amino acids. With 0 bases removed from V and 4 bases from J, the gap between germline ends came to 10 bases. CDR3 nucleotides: TGCGCCAGCAGCCAAGATTGGGGGGATAATCAGCCCCAGCATTTT. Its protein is CASSQDWGDNQPQHF.